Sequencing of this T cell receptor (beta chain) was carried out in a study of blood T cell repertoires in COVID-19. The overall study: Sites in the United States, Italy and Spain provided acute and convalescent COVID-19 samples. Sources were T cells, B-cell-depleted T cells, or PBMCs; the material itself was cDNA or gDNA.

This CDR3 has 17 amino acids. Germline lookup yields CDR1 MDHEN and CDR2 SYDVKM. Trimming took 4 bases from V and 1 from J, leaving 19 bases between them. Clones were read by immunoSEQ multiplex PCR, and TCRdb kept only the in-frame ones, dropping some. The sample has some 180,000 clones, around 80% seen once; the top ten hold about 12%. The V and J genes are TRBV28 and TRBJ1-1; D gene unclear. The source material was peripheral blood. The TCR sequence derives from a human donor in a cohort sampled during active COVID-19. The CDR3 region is CASSSISLTGKNTEAFF. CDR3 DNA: TGTGCCAGCAGTTCCATATCATTGACGGGTAAGAACACTGAAGCTTTCTTT.